What follows is one TCR beta chain and its context. Antigen unknown. This CDR3 has 15 amino acids. Trimming took 3 bases from V and 5 from J; bases not matched to a gene: 8. Germline-derived CDR1 and CDR2 are SGHRS and YFSETQ. The data stem from a study of T cell responses to AZD1222 COVID-19 vaccine. General study points: Nearly half of spike-specific TCRs reportedly go after variant regions that carry no mutations. Dominant at 160-218 and 743-854, vaccine-associated CD4 TCRs also spanned spike. It should be noted that donors were predominantly white British and more often female, and clonal diversity was possibly underestimated.

Sequencing used immunoSEQ multiplex PCR; TCRdb keeps in-frame clones, though not all of them. The sample has around 66,000 clones, less than 90% seen once. The source is an adult in good health. The sequenced sample was peripheral blood, obtained on day 0 of AZD1222 vaccination. The rearrangement links TRBV5-1 to TRBJ2-3; 8 positions agree with TRBD2. The CDR3, as DNA: TGCGCCAGCAGCTCGATTAGCGGGGTGGGAGATACGCAGTATTTT. Translation: CASSSISGVGDTQYF. The full variable domain, its missing parts supplied by reference TRBV5-1 and TRBJ2-3, is KAGVTQTPRYLIKTRGQQVTLSCSPISGHRSVSWYQQTPGQGLQFLFEYFSETQRNKGNFPGRFSGRQFSNSRSEMNVSTLELGDSALYLCASSSISGVGDTQYFGPGTRLTVL.